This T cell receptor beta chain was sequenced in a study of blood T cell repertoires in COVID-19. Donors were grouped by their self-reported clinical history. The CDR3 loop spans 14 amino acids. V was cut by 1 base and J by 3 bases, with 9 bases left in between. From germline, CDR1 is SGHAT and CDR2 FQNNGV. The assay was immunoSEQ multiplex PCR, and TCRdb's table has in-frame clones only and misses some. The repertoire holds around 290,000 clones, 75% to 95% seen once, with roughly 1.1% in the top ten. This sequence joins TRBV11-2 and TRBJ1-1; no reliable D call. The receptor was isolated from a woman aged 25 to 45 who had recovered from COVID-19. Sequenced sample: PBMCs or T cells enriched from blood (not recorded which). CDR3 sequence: CASSLGAGYTEAFF. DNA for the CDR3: TGTGCCAGCAGCTTAGGCGCAGGTTACACTGAAGCTTTCTTT. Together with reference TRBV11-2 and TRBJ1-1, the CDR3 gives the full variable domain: EAGVAQSPRYKIIEKRQSVAFWCNPISGHATLYWYQQILGQGPKLLIQFQNNGVVDDSQLPKDRFSAERLKGVDSTLKIQPAKLEDSAVYLCASSLGAGYTEAFFGQGTRLTVV.